This paragraph reports one TCR beta chain. Its antigen is not identified. The table came from immunoSEQ multiplex PCR; TCRdb's copy has only in-frame clones and leaves some out. Of about 180,000 clones detected, about 93% appear once; the ten largest clones hold around 1.9%. Recipients boosted at about 4 weeks or about 12 weeks are pooled. The record originates from a study of T cell responses to AZD1222 COVID-19 vaccine. General observations from the study: The study found Spike-specific TCR breadth and depth rose after two AZD1222 doses.

The CDR3 contains 12 residues. V dropped 4 bases and J dropped 3 bases, with 10 bases sitting between them. Germline assignment: CDR1 GTSNPN and CDR2 SVGIG (reference sequence). The V and J genes are TRBV30 and TRBJ2-7; D is uncertain. This specimen consisted of peripheral blood, obtained 28 days after the second AZD1222 dose. This clonotype originated in an adult who received the AZD1222 COVID-19 vaccine. CDR3 loop: CAWTVGRYEQYF. Here the CDR3 DNA reads TGTGCCTGGACCGTCGGACGCTACGAGCAGTACTTC.